What follows are 4 T cell receptor beta chains derived from one specimen sequenced in a study of CD8 T cells in Susac syndrome (dated by TCRdb to between 2018 and 2021). The library was built by means of the immunoSEQ multiplex PCR assay. RNA was extracted using the RNeasy kit, and roughly 0.5 to 1 ug of the RNA was reverse transcribed with random hexamers. TCRdb handled the public reads itself, with Q25 trimming in fastp and clone calling in MiXCR, and kept productive beta chains. Entries are consolidated by CDR3 protein sequence, retaining the most common genes and DNA. This sample has around 170,000 distinct CDR3 sequences in its table, and 85% to 95% of those were observed once. The ten most abundant clones make up approximately 0.16% of the sample. The material sequenced was CD8+ T cells from PBMCs. These TCRs come from a human donor with Susac syndrome.

The chain couples TRBV19 to TRBJ1-1, with D unclear. Trimming removed 5 bases at V and 1 base at J, with 14 bases between. CDR1 is LNHDA and CDR2 is SQIVND in the germline V gene (reference sequence). This CDR3 comprises 15 residues. In DNA, the CDR3 is TGTGCCAGTAGTGGCTCGGGAGGACCGAACACTGAAGCTTTCTTT. Amino acid sequence: CASSGSGGPNTEAFF.

The chain carries TRBV7-6 and TRBJ1-1; TRBD1 is a possible D gene (5 bases). V shed 3 bases and J shed 3 bases, with 14 bases lying between them. The CDR3 contains 15 residues. Germline CDR1 is SGHVS and CDR2 is FNYEAQ. CDR3 bases: TGTGCCAGCAGCTTCCGGGGGGAGCGAGACACTGAAGCTTTCTTT. This encodes CASSFRGERDTEAFF.

The rearrangement joins TRBV2 to TRBJ2-5, with a weak D call TRBD1 (5 bases). The CDR3 length is 12 residues. V dropped 9 bases and J dropped 4 bases, with 12 bases sitting between them. Germline V gene sequence: CDR1 SNHLY, CDR2 FYNNEI. The CDR3 coding sequence is TGTGCCAGTTTAGCAGGGATAGAGACCCAGTACTTC. It specifies CASLAGIETQYF.

V gene TRBV20-1 combines with J gene TRBJ1-5, with no clear D. The CDR3 is made up of 12 amino acids. Germline assignment: CDR1 DFQATT and CDR2 SNEGSKA (reference sequence). Trimming removed 4 bases at V and 4 bases at J, with 8 bases between. The CDR3 region has the DNA TGCAGTGCTAACAGCCGAAATCAGCCCCAGCATTTT. This gives the protein CSANSRNQPQHF.